A selection of T cell receptor beta chains follows, all from one sample in a study of blood T cell repertoires in COVID-19. Some clones are missing from TCRdb's copy, which holds only in-frame ones; the method was immunoSEQ multiplex PCR. The sample includes just under 350,000 clones, around nine tenths of them seen just once. Sequences were obtained from peripheral blood. The receptors were gathered from a woman under 30 who had recovered from COVID-19. The CDR3 runs from the conserved cysteine through the conserved F or W. D genes are given only for firm matches. Only part of the rows carry a size: once, few, many, or a class if the clone is expanded.

D gene: .
V gene: TRBV2
J gene: TRBJ2-6
clone size: once
CDR3 protein: CASNNFREGANVLTF
CDR3 DNA: TGTGCCAGCAATAACTTCAGGGAAGGGGCCAACGTCCTGACTTTC

D gene: .
V gene: TRBV21-1
J gene: TRBJ1-5
clone size: once
CDR3 protein: CASSPRARDRGLYSNQPQHF
CDR3 DNA: TGTGCCAGCAGCCCGCGGGCCCGGGACAGGGGCCTCTATAGCAATCAGCCCCAGCATTTT

D gene: TRBD1
V gene: TRBV10-1
J gene: TRBJ2-3
clone size: .
CDR3 protein: CASSTGQGLTDTQYF
CDR3 DNA: TGCGCCAGCAGTACGGGACAGGGGCTCACAGATACGCAGTATTTT

D gene: .
V gene: TRBV6-2/TRBV6-3
J gene: TRBJ1-1
clone size: few
CDR3 protein: CASSLSQGYTEAFF
CDR3 DNA: TGTGCCAGCAGCCTCAGTCAGGGGTACACTGAAGCTTTCTTT

D gene: .
V gene: TRBV7-2
J gene: TRBJ2-3
clone size: .
CDR3 protein: CASSPDLVMSTDTQYF
CDR3 DNA: TGTGCCAGCAGCCCCGACCTAGTGATGAGCACAGATACGCAGTATTTT

D gene: TRBD1
V gene: TRBV10-3
J gene: TRBJ1-4
clone size: .
CDR3 protein: CAISEGQGNEKLFF
CDR3 DNA: TGTGCCATCAGTGAAGGACAGGGGAATGAAAAACTGTTTTTT

D gene: .
V gene: TRBV12-2
J gene: TRBJ2-5
clone size: .
CDR3 protein: CASRFGLAGPPQYF
CDR3 DNA: TGTGCAAGTCGCTTTGGACTAGCGGGGCCGCCCCAGTACTTC

D gene: TRBD1
V gene: TRBV2
J gene: TRBJ1-2
clone size: .
CDR3 protein: CASSIDRGNYGYTF
CDR3 DNA: TGTGCCAGCAGTATTGACAGGGGGAACTATGGCTACACCTTC

D gene: .
V gene: TRBV7-2
J gene: TRBJ1-1
clone size: .
CDR3 protein: CASSLDPGLNTEAFF
CDR3 DNA: TGTGCCAGCAGCTTAGACCCGGGTCTGAACACTGAAGCTTTCTTT

D gene: TRBD2
V gene: TRBV7-9
J gene: TRBJ2-2
clone size: .
CDR3 protein: CASTNPGLAGTGELFF
CDR3 DNA: TGTGCCAGCACCAACCCCGGACTAGCGGGCACCGGGGAGCTGTTTTTT

D gene: .
V gene: TRBV5-1
J gene: TRBJ2-1
clone size: .
CDR3 protein: CASSLVLEGEQFF
CDR3 DNA: TGCGCCAGCAGCTTGGTCTTAGAGGGTGAGCAGTTCTTC

D gene: .
V gene: TRBV2
J gene: TRBJ2-1
clone size: .
CDR3 protein: CASSGLTLEQFF
CDR3 DNA: TGTGCCAGCAGTGGACTAACCCTTGAGCAGTTCTTC

D gene: .
V gene: TRBV11-3
J gene: TRBJ1-1
clone size: .
CDR3 protein: CASSLGGGPTEAFF
CDR3 DNA: TGTGCCAGCAGCTTAGGGGGGGGACCCACTGAAGCTTTCTTT

D gene: .
V gene: TRBV7-8
J gene: TRBJ1-1
clone size: .
CDR3 protein: CASSLLGGSEAFF
CDR3 DNA: TGTGCCAGCAGCTTACTTGGGGGGTCTGAAGCTTTCTTT

D gene: TRBD2
V gene: TRBV24-1
J gene: TRBJ2-2
clone size: few
CDR3 protein: CATGRENTGELFF
CDR3 DNA: TGTGCCACCGGGAGGGAAAACACCGGGGAGCTGTTTTTT

D gene: .
V gene: TRBV5-4
J gene: TRBJ2-2
clone size: .
CDR3 protein: CASSLVDSTVFGELFF
CDR3 DNA: TGTGCCAGCAGCTTGGTTGACAGTACAGTCTTCGGGGAGCTGTTTTTT

D gene: .
V gene: TRBV11-2
J gene: TRBJ1-2
clone size: .
CDR3 protein: CASSPEQGPPLRGYTF
CDR3 DNA: TGTGCCAGCAGCCCCGAACAGGGCCCTCCTCTTCGCGGCTACACCTTC

D gene: .
V gene: TRBV6-2/TRBV6-3
J gene: TRBJ1-1
clone size: .
CDR3 protein: CASSDRYGDMNTEAFF
CDR3 DNA: TGTGCCAGCAGCGACCGATACGGGGACATGAACACTGAAGCTTTCTTT

D gene: TRBD2
V gene: TRBV10-2
J gene: TRBJ2-5
clone size: once
CDR3 protein: CATLPGGVSETQYF
CDR3 DNA: TGCGCCACCCTCCCGGGAGGGGTCTCAGAGACCCAGTACTTC

D gene: .
V gene: TRBV2
J gene: TRBJ1-4
clone size: .
CDR3 protein: CASTRGGLGEKLFF
CDR3 DNA: TGTGCCAGCACGAGGGGGGGCTTGGGTGAAAAACTGTTTTTT

D gene: TRBD1
V gene: TRBV6-1
J gene: TRBJ2-1
clone size: .
CDR3 protein: CASSEVGRGRGDEQFF
CDR3 DNA: TGTGCCAGCAGTGAAGTGGGCAGGGGGCGCGGGGATGAGCAGTTCTTC

D gene: TRBD2
V gene: TRBV6-6
J gene: TRBJ2-3
clone size: .
CDR3 protein: CASSSSDSGRSTQYF
CDR3 DNA: TGTGCCAGCAGTTCATCTGATAGCGGGAGAAGCACGCAGTATTTT